The 12 T cell receptor beta chains below all came from one sample that was sequenced in a study of shared clonotypes between healthy human individuals. Profiling relied on immunoSEQ multiplex PCR, and the TCRdb table lists in-frame clones only, not all of them. The sample has 2 million to 2.5 million clones, 92% seen once; the top ten hold 0.37%. Material for sequencing was naive CD4+ T cells from PBMCs. Sample subset: CD45RA+ positively selected. The receptors originated from a man aged 18 to 30 in good health. Some clones in this sample may be carry-over from other donors' samples.

This chain uses TRBV7-2 with TRBJ1-5; possibly TRBD1 for D (6 bases). Germline loops: CDR1 SGHTA, CDR2 FQGNSA. The CDR3 is 14 residues long. With 5 bases removed from V and 3 bases from J, the gap between germline ends came to 11 bases. CDR3 nucleotides: TGTGCCAGCAGCCCTCGGGGGGCCAATCAGCCCCAGCATTTT. It yields the protein CASSPRGANQPQHF.

The V call is TRBV14, the J call TRBJ2-1; 7 bases agree with TRBD2. Trimming took 1 base from V and 8 from J; bases not matched to a gene: 5. CDR3 size: 14 residues. The germline CDR1 and CDR2 sequences are SGHDN and FVKESK. The CDR3 nucleotides are TGTGCCAGCAGCCAAGTCCGGGGGGTCTATGAGCAGTTCTTC. It codes for CASSQVRGVYEQFF.

The V and J genes are TRBV28 and TRBJ2-7; D may be TRBD2 (6 bases). Germline-derived CDR1 and CDR2 are MDHEN and SYDVKM. CDR3 length: 15 amino acids. V lost 6 bases and J 1 base, leaving 16 bases between the germline ends. CDR3 sequence: CASRPPGVISYEQYF. The CDR3 DNA is TGTGCCAGCAGGCCCCCGGGGGTGATTTCCTACGAGCAGTACTTC.

The chain recombines TRBV27 with TRBJ2-7; D uncertain. This CDR3 is built from 11 residues. The V gene's germline CDR1 is MNHEY and CDR2 SMNVEV (reference sequence). Trimming removed 0 bases at V and 7 bases at J, with 4 bases between. The CDR3 loop is CASSLSREQYF. The DNA for the CDR3 is TGTGCCAGCAGTTTATCACGGGAGCAGTACTTC.

The chain has TRBV11-3 and TRBJ2-3; 9 bases fit TRBD2. The junction had 7 bases not matched to a gene; V was cut back by 3 bases and J by 6 bases. In germline, CDR1 is SGHNT, CDR2 YENEEA. This CDR3 is 15 amino acids long. This chain's CDR3 is CASSLAGGVGDTQYF. The CDR3 bases are TGTGCCAGCAGCTTGGCGGGAGGGGTTGGGGATACGCAGTATTTT.

The chain links TRBV5-1 to TRBJ2-7; the D is unclear. This CDR3 comprises 13 residues. Deletions cut 1 base from V and 2 bases from J, with 7 bases between. The germline gives CDR1 SGHRS, CDR2 YFSETQ. Here the CDR3 reads CASSLSVAYEQYF. In nucleotides, the CDR3 is TGCGCCAGCAGCTTGTCAGTGGCCTACGAGCAGTACTTC.

The chain recombines TRBV18 with TRBJ2-7; 7 bases align to TRBD1. CDR1 KGHSH and CDR2 LQKENI come from the germline V gene. The CDR3 is 15 residues long. Trimming cost V 4 bases and J 5 bases; bases outside gene matches: 11. The DNA for the CDR3 is TGTGCCAGCTCACAAACAGGGGCAAATGTGGACGAGCAGTACTTC. Translated: CASSQTGANVDEQYF.

The genes are TRBV9 and TRBJ2-3; a possible D gene is TRBD1 (5 bases). CDR1 is SGDLS, CDR2 YYNGEE, per germline. V dropped 4 bases and J dropped 4 bases, with 13 bases sitting between them. The CDR3 is 14 residues long. The DNA of the CDR3 is TGTGCCAGCAGCCCCAGGGTTGTCTCAGATACGCAGTATTTT. Protein product: CASSPRVVSDTQYF.

The rearrangement uses TRBV5-4 and TRBJ2-1; TRBD2 agrees at 13 bases. The V gene end was trimmed by 5 bases and the J gene end by 4 bases; junction bases not matched to a gene: 3. The CDR3 runs 15 residues. CDR1 is SGHNT and CDR2 is YYREEE in the germline V gene (reference sequence). CDR3: CASRRTSGRYNEQFF. The CDR3 DNA follows: TGTGCCAGCAGACGGACTAGCGGGAGATACAATGAGCAGTTCTTC.

The chain combines TRBV9 with TRBJ2-1, with D possibly TRBD2 on 5 matching bases. CDR1 and CDR2 (germline): SGDLS, YYNGEE. The CDR3 has 18 residues. V lost 4 bases to trimming and J lost 0 bases, with 20 bases between them. The CDR3 is CASSSSLREKGSYNEQFF. In nucleotides, the CDR3 is TGTGCCAGCAGCTCATCATTAAGGGAGAAGGGCTCCTACAATGAGCAGTTCTTC.

This clone has a single count. V and J are TRBV2 and TRBJ2-5; D is unclear. The CDR3 runs to 15 residues. The V gene's germline CDR1 is SNHLY and CDR2 FYNNEI. Trimming removed 4 bases from V and 2 bases from J, with 14 bases in between. The CDR3 spells CASSVEQTQQETQYF. In nucleotides, the CDR3 is TGTGCCAGCAGTGTGGAACAGACCCAACAAGAGACCCAGTACTTC.

This chain uses TRBV7-2 with TRBJ2-3; no clear D. CDR1 is SGHTA, CDR2 FQGNSA, per germline. Between the trimmed V and J ends, which lost 5 bases and 5 bases, there was a span of 11 bases. The CDR3 is 13 amino acids. CDR3: CASSLEQLDTQYF. In DNA form, the CDR3 reads TGTGCCAGCAGCCTAGAACAGTTAGATACGCAGTATTTT.